One and the same sample provided the 30 T cell receptor beta chains below, sequenced in a study of T-cell reconstitution after alpha-beta-depleted transplantation in children. Unique molecular identifiers were used to barcode this TCRbeta library. Each CDR3 protein gets one entry after TCRdb re-called the PCR reads with MiXCR. The sample consists of approximately 500,000 distinct CDR3 sequences, approximately 10% of them appearing once. The source material was PBMCs, sampled before TCRalphabeta/CD19-depleted stem cell transplant. These TCRs come from a child under 10 years old with inherited bone marrow failure, due to receive a stem cell transplant.

The table lists this clonotype with many counts. CDR3 sequence reads: CAIGTSGYNEQFF. CDR3 nucleotide sequence: TGTGCCATCGGGACTAGCGGATACAATGAGCAGTTCTTC. This chain links TRBV28 with TRBJ2-1; the match to TRBD2 covers 11 bases. The CDR3 consists of 13 residues. From germline, CDR1 is MDHEN and CDR2 SYDVKM. V lost 10 bases and J lost 4; bases outside the gene matches: 3.

This clonotype has at least ten counts. This chain uses TRBV20-1 with TRBJ2-2; 12 bases agree with TRBD2. The germline gives CDR1 DFQATT, CDR2 SNEGSKA (reference sequence). The CDR3 contains 15 residues. V was pared by 1 base and J by 7 bases, with 4 bases of the junction left unmatched. This chain's CDR3 is CSARGTSGNFGELFF. The CDR3, as DNA: TGCAGTGCTAGAGGGACTAGCGGGAACTTCGGGGAGCTGTTTTTT.

This clonotype was seen at least ten times. The V call is TRBV7-9, the J call TRBJ2-3; D not certain. This CDR3 comprises 13 residues. Trimming stripped 6 bases from V and 6 bases from J, with 13 bases between. CDR1 is SEHNR, CDR2 FQNEAQ, per germline (reference sequence). CDR3 sequence reads: CASRRLPEDTQYF. As DNA, the CDR3 is TGTGCCAGCAGGAGGCTCCCCGAGGATACGCAGTATTTT. Combining the CDR3 with reference TRBV7-9 and TRBJ2-3 gives the whole variable domain DTGVSQNPRHKITKRGQNVTFRCDPISEHNRLYWYRQTLGQGPEFLTYFQNEAQLEKSRLLSDRFSAERPKGSFSTLEIQRTEQGDSAMYLCASRRLPEDTQYFGPGTRLTVL.

Note on this clonotype: This may stem from a read error, because a much larger clone lies one nucleotide away. The rearrangement uses TRBV7-2 and TRBJ1-6, with D perhaps matching TRBD1 (6 bases). Germline CDR1 and CDR2: SGHTA and FQGNSA. This CDR3 spans 16 amino acids. The CDR3, as DNA: TGTGCCAGCAGCTCGCTGGACAGCTCCTCTAATTCACCCCTCCACTTT. Translation gives CASSSLDSSSNSPLHF.

In regard to this clonotype: This may be a read error, as it is one base from a much larger clone. V gene TRBV29-1 combines with J gene TRBJ2-5; 11 positions agree with TRBD2. CDR3 size: 15 residues. The germline V gene has CDR1 SQVTM and CDR2 ANQGSEA. The CDR3, as DNA: TGCAGCGTTGCCGCTAGCGGGGGGCCTCAAGGGACCCAGTACTTC. This translates into CSVAASGGPQGTQYF.

The table lists this clonotype with many counts. The J gene is TRBJ2-3, the V gene TRBV4-3; 11 bases align to TRBD2. With V trimmed by 4 bases and J by 4 bases, 25 bases remained unmatched. The germline gives CDR1 LGHNA, CDR2 YSLEER. This CDR3 is 22 amino acids long. The CDR3 coding sequence is TGCGCCAGCAGCCGGTCAGCCCCGACTAGCGGGATAAATTGGGTCTGGGCAGATACGCAGTATTTT. Translated, it gives CASSRSAPTSGINWVWADTQYF.

This clonotype was recorded many times. The gene calls are TRBV21-1 and TRBJ1-3. TRBV21-1 constitutes a pseudogene. The CDR3 spans 16 residues. This chain's CDR3 is CASSKDQRDSGNTIYF. As DNA, the CDR3 is TGTGCCAGCAGCAAAGATCAGAGGGACTCTGGAAACACCATATATTTT.

On this clonotype: This sequence may be a read error, since a much larger clone differs from it by one base. The V gene is TRBV7-2, the J gene TRBJ2-3; 7 nucleotides match TRBD1. Losses at the gene ends were 5 bases for V and 2 bases for J; bases not matched to a gene: 10. The CDR3 runs to 16 residues. CDR1 and CDR2 from the germline V gene are SGHTA and FQGNSA. CDR3 sequence (DNA): TGTGCCAGCAGCGCAGGCAGGGGGAGACCCACAGATACGCAGTATTTT. Amino acid sequence: CASSAGRGRPTDTQYF.

In this sample, this clonotype turned up many times. This chain uses TRBV29-1 with TRBJ1-1; 8 nucleotides agree with TRBD1. J gave up 5 bases and V 5 bases, and 7 bases lay outside the gene matches. Looked up from germline, CDR1 is SQVTM and CDR2 is ANQGSEA. The CDR3 has 13 amino acids. DNA of the CDR3: TGCAGCGTTAAACAGGGGGTGGTGACTGAAGCTTTCTTT. It specifies CSVKQGVVTEAFF.

This rearrangement joins TRBV6-1 to TRBJ1-2, with 8 nucleotides matching TRBD1. Germline-derived CDR1 and CDR2 are MNHNS and SASEGT. The CDR3 loop spans 16 amino acids. V gave up 6 bases and J gave up 7 bases; unmatched junction bases: 16. This CDR3 reads CASSRLGQGGSFGYTF. The CDR3 region has the DNA TGTGCCAGCAGCCGACTCGGACAGGGTGGGTCGTTTGGCTACACCTTC.

The chain couples TRBV10-3 to TRBJ2-3; D uncertain. The J call may be incorrect, as the DNA end agrees better with TRBJ1-5. The V gene's germline CDR1 is ENHRY and CDR2 SYGVKD. This CDR3 has 16 amino acids. CDR3 sequence (DNA): TGTGCCATCAGTGAGCTGGCTAGCGTGGGCACAGATACGCAGCATTTT. Protein product: CAISELASVGTDTQHF.

This clonotype was picked up many times. V gene TRBV20-1 combines with J gene TRBJ2-1; no clear D. The CDR3 runs to 14 residues. CDR1 and CDR2 from the germline V gene are DFQATT and SNEGSKA (reference sequence). V lost 1 base and J 8 bases, leaving 15 bases between the germline ends. This CDR3 reads CSARAPLLSYEQFF. Written as DNA, the CDR3 is TGCAGTGCTAGAGCTCCCCTCCTCAGCTATGAGCAGTTCTTC.

The sample holds many counts of this clonotype. The chain carries TRBV5-6 and TRBJ1-2; tentative D call: TRBD1 (5 bases). This CDR3 has 15 amino acids. V was shortened by 4 bases and J by 1 base, with 14 bases between the two germline ends. Germline V gene sequence: CDR1 SGHDT, CDR2 YYEEEE. As DNA, the CDR3 is TGTGCCAGCAGCCCCTCGACAGCGTATAACTATGGCTACACCTTC. Amino acid sequence: CASSPSTAYNYGYTF.

This clonotype was detected only a few times. This chain connects TRBV5-1 to TRBJ2-1, with 8 positions matching TRBD2. The V gene end was trimmed by 2 bases and the J gene end by 4 bases; junction bases not matched to a gene: 8. Germline CDR1 and CDR2: SGHRS and YFSETQ. This CDR3 comprises 16 residues. In nucleotides, the CDR3 is TGCGCCAGCAGCTTAGCCCAGACTAGCGCATACAATGAGCAGTTCTTC. Its protein product is CASSLAQTSAYNEQFF.

This clonotype was counted ten times or more. The chain has TRBV20-1 and TRBJ2-5; no reliable D call. This CDR3 is built from 15 residues. CDR1 and CDR2 (germline): DFQATT, SNEGSKA (reference sequence). V was pared by 0 bases and J by 2 bases, with 13 bases between. CDR3 DNA: TGCAGTGCTAGAGATAGAAGGCCAGCTCAAGAGACCCAGTACTTC. Encoded protein: CSARDRRPAQETQYF.

This clonotype was seen at least ten times. Relative to the germline gene, one junction end is altered; a read error may explain this. The chain couples TRBV7-9 to TRBJ2-5, with TRBD2 matching over 8 bases. The CDR3 extends over 13 amino acids. The germline gives CDR1 SEHNR, CDR2 FQNEAQ (reference sequence). CDR3 sequence (DNA): TGTGCCAGCGGAAAACTAGCGGTACCGAACATCCTTTTC. This translates into CASGKLAVPNILF.

The sample holds a few counts of this clonotype. The chain couples TRBV7-2 to TRBJ2-5; TRBD2 matches 11 bases. The CDR3 spans 15 residues. The J segment lost 5 bases and the V segment lost 5 bases, leaving 7 bases of the junction unmatched. Per the germline V gene, CDR1 is SGHTA and CDR2 is FQGNSA. The CDR3 bases are TGTGCCAGCAGCCCCACTAGCGGGAGTGGGGAGACCCAGTACTTC. It translates to CASSPTSGSGETQYF.

This clonotype has ten or more counts. The gene calls are TRBV5-1 and TRBJ2-1, with a tentative D call TRBD1 (6 bases). Germline V CDR1 and CDR2: SGHRS, YFSETQ. CDR3 size: 16 residues. The V and J ends lost 3 bases and 4 bases respectively, with 17 bases between them. CDR3 DNA: TGCGCCAGCAGCTCCATTCAGGGGAACGAGTACAATGAGCAGTTCTTC. Translated: CASSSIQGNEYNEQFF.

This clonotype was picked up many times. The chain combines TRBV20-1 with TRBJ1-5; the D gene is possibly TRBD1 (5 bases). Looked up from germline, CDR1 is DFQATT and CDR2 is SNEGSKA (reference sequence). Trimming took off 4 bases at V and 1 base at J, with 14 bases between the two ends. This CDR3 comprises 15 residues. The CDR3 sequence: CSATPGRVSNQPQHF. Here the CDR3 DNA reads TGCAGTGCTACCCCGGGCAGGGTAAGCAATCAGCCCCAGCATTTT.

This clonotype came up many times. The genes are TRBV27 and TRBJ1-2; D perhaps matches TRBD1 (5 bases). The germline gives CDR1 MNHEY, CDR2 SMNVEV (reference sequence). This CDR3 spans 14 amino acids. Trimming took off 5 bases at V and 3 bases at J, with 13 bases between the two ends. CDR3 nucleotide sequence: TGTGCCAGCAGTCCACGGACAATCGACTATGGCTACACCTTC. It is translated as CASSPRTIDYGYTF.

The table lists this clonotype with many counts. The rearrangement uses TRBV7-2 and TRBJ2-3; possibly TRBD2 for D (5 bases). V lost 5 bases, J lost 6 bases, and 6 bases lay in between. Per the germline V gene, CDR1 is SGHTA and CDR2 is FQGNSA. The CDR3 runs 11 residues. In DNA form, the CDR3 reads TGTGCCAGCAGCCGGAGGGATACGCAGTATTTT. Its protein is CASSRRDTQYF.

The table lists this clonotype with many counts. The chain joins TRBV7-9 to TRBJ1-5; perhaps TRBD1 as D (6 bases). Trimming took off 3 bases at V and 5 bases at J, with 14 bases between the two ends. The CDR3 length is 15 residues. Germline CDR1 is SEHNR and CDR2 is FQNEAQ (reference sequence). Here the CDR3 DNA reads TGTGCCAGCAGCTTCTCAGGGGATCCCTATCAGCCCCAGCATTTT. Translated: CASSFSGDPYQPQHF.

This clonotype was counted a few times. The DNA for the CDR3 is TGTGCCAGCAGGGACAGTAGCAACGAGCAGTACTTC. As protein: CASRDSSNEQYF. The chain uses TRBV12-3 or TRBV12-4 and TRBJ2-7; tentatively, D is TRBD1 (6 bases). The CDR3 has 12 amino acids. V was pared by 6 bases and J by 5 bases, with 11 bases between.

The table lists this clonotype with a few counts. The chain carries TRBV6-1 and TRBJ2-3, with 7 nucleotides matching TRBD2. Germline V gives CDR1 MNHNS, CDR2 SASEGT. V gave up 4 bases and J gave up 3 bases; unmatched junction bases: 13. CDR3 length equals 17 residues. The chain's CDR3 is CASSVVLASGLTDTQYF. The CDR3 region has the DNA TGTGCCAGCAGTGTAGTATTGGCTAGCGGTCTTACAGATACGCAGTATTTT.

This clonotype was seen only a few times. The chain has TRBV10-1 and TRBJ1-2; 7 bases map to TRBD1. V lost 10 bases and J lost 8; bases outside the gene matches: 7. This CDR3 contains 11 residues. Germline lookup yields CDR1 WNHNN and CDR2 SYGVQD (reference sequence). The CDR3 is CATYDRAGYTF. The DNA for the CDR3 is TGCGCCACCTATGACAGGGCAGGCTACACCTTC.

This clonotype showed up many times. This chain uses TRBV5-6 with TRBJ1-4, with D hard to call. V gave up 4 bases and J gave up 5 bases, with 15 bases separating them. Germline V gene data show CDR1 as SGHDT and CDR2 as YYEEEE. This CDR3 is built from 15 residues. The CDR3 bases are TGTGCCAGCAGCCGCGGTTTACAAAGGAATGAAAAACTGTTTTTT. Protein: CASSRGLQRNEKLFF.

The sample holds many counts of this clonotype. The chain employs TRBV6-1 and TRBJ2-1; D perhaps matches TRBD2 (6 bases). Germline-derived CDR1 and CDR2 are MNHNS and SASEGT. The CDR3 runs to 14 residues. Deletions cut 7 bases from V and 3 bases from J, with 13 bases between. Here the CDR3 reads CASNRREYYNEQFF. The DNA of the CDR3 is TGTGCCAGCAATAGGAGGGAGTACTACAATGAGCAGTTCTTC.

There are a few counts of this clonotype. This chain joins TRBV20-1 and TRBJ2-5, with a possible D match to TRBD2 (7 bases). Germline V lookup: CDR1 DFQATT, CDR2 SNEGSKA (reference sequence). Trimming left V 6 bases short and J 4 bases short, with 27 bases between. The CDR3 extends over 17 amino acids. The CDR3 spells CSAIWGAGGGVGETQYF. CDR3 sequence (DNA): TGCAGTGCCATTTGGGGGGCGGGCGGGGGAGTTGGAGAGACCCAGTACTTC.

This clonotype was seen many times. The J gene is TRBJ2-5, the V gene TRBV5-1; D perhaps matches TRBD1 (6 bases). The CDR3 runs to 14 residues. Germline-derived CDR1 and CDR2 are SGHRS and YFSETQ. The V and J ends lost 2 bases and 3 bases respectively, with 11 bases between them. Here the CDR3 DNA reads TGCGCCAGCAGCTTCGGGACAAGCGAAGAGACCCAGTACTTC. Protein: CASSFGTSEETQYF.

Notes on this clonotype: At one end the junction does not follow the germline gene, possibly because of a read error. V is TRBV7-9 and J is TRBJ1-1; possibly TRBD1 for D (6 bases). The CDR3 has 16 residues. CDR1 SEHNR and CDR2 FQNEAQ come from the germline V gene (reference sequence). CDR3 region: CASSLLRGRRNPEPFF. The CDR3 DNA sequence: TGTGCCAGCAGCTTGCTCCGGGGGCGAAGGAACCCTGAACCTTTCTTT. The full variable domain, completed using reference TRBV7-9 and TRBJ1-1, is DTGVSQNPRHKITKRGQNVTFRCDPISEHNRLYWYRQTLGQGPEFLTYFQNEAQLEKSRLLSDRFSAERPKGSFSTLEIQRTEQGDSAMYLCASSLLRGRRNPEPFFGQGTRLTVV.